This is a list of T cell receptor beta chains from one sample in a study of radiation and T cells in renal cell carcinoma. TCRdb's table, derived via immunoSEQ multiplex PCR, lists solely in-frame clones and lacks some. This table has about 160,000 clones, 88% appearing once. Sample: blood, taken from a patient whose treatment included radiotherapy and nephrectomy. These receptors were obtained from a woman aged 70-85 years with renal cell carcinoma. CDR3s include the opening cysteine and the closing phenylalanine or tryptophan. D genes are given only for firm matches. The size entry is marked missing in some rows and otherwise reads once, few, many or a size class.

abundance: NA; j_gene: TRBJ2-1; d_gene: TRBD1; v_gene: TRBV7-2; CDR3nt: TGTGCCAGCAGCCCTGGACAGGTCTGGAATGAGCAGTTCTTC; CDR3aa: CASSPGQVWNEQFF
abundance: NA; j_gene: TRBJ2-7; d_gene: TRBD2; v_gene: TRBV5-1; CDR3nt: TGCGCCAGCAGATACGGCGGGAGTACCTACGAGCAGTACTTC; CDR3aa: CASRYGGSTYEQYF
abundance: NA; j_gene: TRBJ1-2; d_gene: NA; v_gene: TRBV21-1; CDR3nt: TGTGCCAGCAGCAAAGGCGGGACAGGGGATGGCTACACCTTC; CDR3aa: CASSKGGTGDGYTF
abundance: NA; j_gene: TRBJ1-5; d_gene: TRBD1; v_gene: TRBV2; CDR3nt: TGTGCCAGCAGTGCCAGGGGGACCCAGCCCCAGCATTTT; CDR3aa: CASSARGTQPQHF
abundance: once; j_gene: TRBJ2-5; d_gene: NA; v_gene: TRBV6-6; CDR3nt: TGTGCCAGCAGTCCCCCGGCCGGGGGCGTAGAGACCCAGTACTTC; CDR3aa: CASSPPAGGVETQYF
abundance: NA; j_gene: TRBJ1-5; d_gene: NA; v_gene: TRBV19; CDR3nt: TGTGCCAGTAGTCAGGGTGGGGGGCAGCCCCAGCATTTT; CDR3aa: CASSQGGGQPQHF
abundance: NA; j_gene: TRBJ2-3; d_gene: NA; v_gene: TRBV30; CDR3nt: TGTGCCTGGAGTGTACGGACCCCGCGGGGTACGCAGTATTTT; CDR3aa: CAWSVRTPRGTQYF
abundance: NA; j_gene: TRBJ1-3; d_gene: NA; v_gene: TRBV2; CDR3nt: TGTGCCAGCAGAACCAGGGAAACTGGAAACACCATATATTTT; CDR3aa: CASRTRETGNTIYF
abundance: NA; j_gene: TRBJ1-3; d_gene: NA; v_gene: TRBV19; CDR3nt: TGTGCCAGTAGTCAGAAGGGACAAAGCTCTGGAAACACCATATATTTT; CDR3aa: CASSQKGQSSGNTIYF
abundance: NA; j_gene: TRBJ1-4; d_gene: NA; v_gene: TRBV30; CDR3nt: TGTGCCTGGAGAGGGCCAACTAATGAAAAACTGTTTTTT; CDR3aa: CAWRGPTNEKLFF
abundance: NA; j_gene: TRBJ2-1; d_gene: NA; v_gene: TRBV19; CDR3nt: TGTGCCAGTAGCTTTATATTAGCCCGTTGGAATGAGCAGTTCTTC; CDR3aa: CASSFILARWNEQFF
abundance: NA; j_gene: TRBJ2-2; d_gene: NA; v_gene: TRBV9; CDR3nt: TGTGCCAGCAGTACCTCAACGAACACCGGGGAGCTGTTTTTT; CDR3aa: CASSTSTNTGELFF
abundance: few; j_gene: TRBJ1-4; d_gene: NA; v_gene: TRBV30; CDR3nt: TGTGCCTGGATTTGGCCACTGTTTTTT; CDR3aa: CAWIWPLFF
abundance: NA; j_gene: TRBJ2-7; d_gene: NA; v_gene: TRBV6-1; CDR3nt: TGTGCCAGCATCCGGACAGTGGGTTCCTACGAGCAGTACTTC; CDR3aa: CASIRTVGSYEQYF
abundance: NA; j_gene: TRBJ1-6; d_gene: NA; v_gene: TRBV2; CDR3nt: TGTGCCAGCAGTGAATGGGAGGGGGGCAATTCACCCCTCCACTTT; CDR3aa: CASSEWEGGNSPLHF
abundance: NA; j_gene: TRBJ2-3; d_gene: NA; v_gene: TRBV4-3; CDR3nt: TGCGCCAGCAGCCAAGATCCCTTCACAGATACGCAGTATTTT; CDR3aa: CASSQDPFTDTQYF
abundance: NA; j_gene: TRBJ2-7; d_gene: NA; v_gene: TRBV9; CDR3nt: TGTGCCAGCAGCGTACTAGGGGCAGCCTACGAGCAGTACTTC; CDR3aa: CASSVLGAAYEQYF
abundance: NA; j_gene: TRBJ1-6; d_gene: TRBD1; v_gene: TRBV28; CDR3nt: TGTGCCAGCAGTGTACCGACAGGGTCGAGTTCACCCCTCCACTTT; CDR3aa: CASSVPTGSSSPLHF
abundance: NA; j_gene: TRBJ2-3; d_gene: TRBD1; v_gene: TRBV7-9; CDR3nt: TGTGCCAGCAGCAGGGGGGACAGGGTCGCAGATACGCAGTATTTT; CDR3aa: CASSRGDRVADTQYF
abundance: few; j_gene: TRBJ1-6; d_gene: NA; v_gene: TRBV18; CDR3nt: TGTGCCAGCTCACCACGGCAGGGGACGGATTCACCCCTCCACTTT; CDR3aa: CASSPRQGTDSPLHF
abundance: NA; j_gene: TRBJ2-7; d_gene: NA; v_gene: TRBV7-9; CDR3nt: TGTGCCAGCAGCTTAGCGGGGACGGTGTACGAGCAGTACTTC; CDR3aa: CASSLAGTVYEQYF
abundance: NA; j_gene: TRBJ2-1; d_gene: TRBD1; v_gene: TRBV6-6; CDR3nt: TGTGCCAGCAGGGAAACAGGGGGCTTCTACAATGAGCAGTTCTTC; CDR3aa: CASRETGGFYNEQFF
abundance: NA; j_gene: TRBJ2-7; d_gene: TRBD1; v_gene: TRBV19; CDR3nt: TGTGCCACCGACAGGGGGCGAGGCGAGCAGTACTTC; CDR3aa: CATDRGRGEQYF
abundance: NA; j_gene: TRBJ2-1; d_gene: TRBD2; v_gene: TRBV9; CDR3nt: TGTGCCAGCAGCGTAGGAGTAGGGGGGACTAGCGCTGGTGAGCAGTTCTTC; CDR3aa: CASSVGVGGTSAGEQFF
abundance: few; j_gene: TRBJ1-2; d_gene: TRBD1; v_gene: TRBV5-1; CDR3nt: TGCGCCAGCAGCTTGGAAGGACAGGGGTCTGGCTACACCTTC; CDR3aa: CASSLEGQGSGYTF
abundance: NA; j_gene: TRBJ1-1; d_gene: NA; v_gene: TRBV7-8; CDR3nt: TGTGCCAGCAGCTTAGCGGAGGGGAGGACTGAAGCTTTCTTT; CDR3aa: CASSLAEGRTEAFF
abundance: NA; j_gene: TRBJ2-2; d_gene: TRBD2; v_gene: TRBV7-2; CDR3nt: TGTGCCAGCAGCGCCCGCCCAGCGGGGGGTAACGGGGAGCTGTTTTTT; CDR3aa: CASSARPAGGNGELFF
abundance: NA; j_gene: TRBJ2-7; d_gene: TRBD1; v_gene: TRBV29-1; CDR3nt: TGCAGCGTCGCCGGGCGGACAGGGGTCTACGAGCAGTACTTC; CDR3aa: CSVAGRTGVYEQYF
abundance: NA; j_gene: TRBJ1-2; d_gene: NA; v_gene: TRBV11-3; CDR3nt: TGTGCCAGCAGCTTAGCTCCCTCTGGGTATGGCTACACCTTC; CDR3aa: CASSLAPSGYGYTF
abundance: NA; j_gene: TRBJ2-7; d_gene: TRBD1; v_gene: TRBV18; CDR3nt: TGTGCCAGCTCGGGACAGGCTTCCTACGAGCAGTACTTC; CDR3aa: CASSGQASYEQYF
abundance: NA; j_gene: TRBJ2-5; d_gene: TRBD2; v_gene: TRBV6-5; CDR3nt: TGTGCCAGCACCCTACTAGCGGGGGGGAAAGAGACCCAGTACTTC; CDR3aa: CASTLLAGGKETQYF
abundance: NA; j_gene: TRBJ2-5; d_gene: TRBD1; v_gene: TRBV19; CDR3nt: TGTGCCAGCCGGGACAGGGGGTCAGAGACCCAGTACTTC; CDR3aa: CASRDRGSETQYF
abundance: NA; j_gene: TRBJ2-7; d_gene: NA; v_gene: TRBV6-6; CDR3nt: TGTGCCAGCAGTTACCCTCAGGGAGGTGAGCAGTACTTC; CDR3aa: CASSYPQGGEQYF
abundance: NA; j_gene: TRBJ1-2; d_gene: TRBD1; v_gene: TRBV4-2; CDR3nt: TGTGCCAGCAGAACAGGGGGCCAGGACTATGGCTACACCTTC; CDR3aa: CASRTGGQDYGYTF
abundance: NA; j_gene: TRBJ2-6; d_gene: TRBD2; v_gene: TRBV25-1; CDR3nt: TGTGCCAGTGGGGGGGCTGGGGCCAACGTCCTGACTTTC; CDR3aa: CASGGAGANVLTF
abundance: once; j_gene: TRBJ1-1; d_gene: TRBD1; v_gene: TRBV5-8; CDR3nt: TGTGCCAGCAGCTTGAGGAGGACAGGGGGCACTGAAGCTTTCTTT; CDR3aa: CASSLRRTGGTEAFF
abundance: NA; j_gene: TRBJ1-1; d_gene: NA; v_gene: TRBV9; CDR3nt: TGTGCCAGCAGCGTAGAAGGACAGAACACTGAAGCTTTCTTT; CDR3aa: CASSVEGQNTEAFF
abundance: NA; j_gene: TRBJ2-3; d_gene: NA; v_gene: TRBV19; CDR3nt: TGTGCCAGTAGTCTAACCCAGCGGCTCACAGATACGCAGTATTTT; CDR3aa: CASSLTQRLTDTQYF
abundance: NA; j_gene: TRBJ2-3; d_gene: NA; v_gene: TRBV2; CDR3nt: TGTGCCAGCAGAAGTACTCCCTTCGGGGCAGATACGCAGTATTTT; CDR3aa: CASRSTPFGADTQYF
abundance: once; j_gene: TRBJ1-3; d_gene: NA; v_gene: TRBV7-2; CDR3nt: TGTGCCAGCAGCTTAGCCGGGGTTGCGGGAAACACCATATATTTT; CDR3aa: CASSLAGVAGNTIYF
abundance: few; j_gene: TRBJ1-1; d_gene: NA; v_gene: TRBV5-1; CDR3nt: TGCGCCAGCAGCCAACTCGACACCCGGAACACTGAAGCTTTCTTT; CDR3aa: CASSQLDTRNTEAFF
abundance: once; j_gene: TRBJ1-4; d_gene: NA; v_gene: TRBV28; CDR3nt: TGTGCCAGCAGTTTATTTACAGTCGGGAAACTGTTTTTT; CDR3aa: CASSLFTVGKLFF
abundance: NA; j_gene: TRBJ2-1; d_gene: TRBD2; v_gene: TRBV27; CDR3nt: TGTGCCAGCAGTTCCACAACTAAGCGGGGGCAGAACAATGAGCAGTTCTTC; CDR3aa: CASSSTTKRGQNNEQFF
abundance: NA; j_gene: TRBJ2-3; d_gene: TRBD1; v_gene: TRBV4-3; CDR3nt: TGCGCCAGCAGCCAGGGACAGGGGGCCGCAGATACGCAGTATTTT; CDR3aa: CASSQGQGAADTQYF
abundance: NA; j_gene: TRBJ1-1; d_gene: NA; v_gene: TRBV4-3; CDR3nt: TGCGCCAGCAGCCAGGGTCCCGGGACGCCTTCGGGGAACACTGAAGCTTTCTTT; CDR3aa: CASSQGPGTPSGNTEAFF
abundance: NA; j_gene: TRBJ1-2; d_gene: NA; v_gene: TRBV7-2; CDR3nt: TGTGCCAGCAGCTCTAGGGCGGGGGGCTACTATGGCTACACCTTC; CDR3aa: CASSSRAGGYYGYTF
abundance: NA; j_gene: TRBJ2-5; d_gene: TRBD2; v_gene: TRBV30; CDR3nt: TGTGCCTGGAGGCTTGCTAGCGGGGGGAAAGAGACCCAGTACTTC; CDR3aa: CAWRLASGGKETQYF
abundance: once; j_gene: TRBJ1-1; d_gene: NA; v_gene: TRBV11-2; CDR3nt: TGTGCCAGCAGCTTAGATCTCGGACATGGGAGAGCTTTCTTT; CDR3aa: CASSLDLGHGRAFF
abundance: NA; j_gene: TRBJ2-7; d_gene: NA; v_gene: TRBV4-2; CDR3nt: TGTGCCAGCAGCCAAGATGACAGTGGCTACGAGCAGTACTTC; CDR3aa: CASSQDDSGYEQYF
abundance: NA; j_gene: TRBJ2-1; d_gene: NA; v_gene: TRBV10-2; CDR3nt: TGCGCCAGCAGTATTAACGGGGCCCACTACAATGAGCAGTTCTTC; CDR3aa: CASSINGAHYNEQFF
abundance: NA; j_gene: TRBJ1-3; d_gene: NA; v_gene: TRBV5-1; CDR3nt: TGCGCCAGCCAGTCCGGAAACACCATATATTTT; CDR3aa: CASQSGNTIYF
abundance: NA; j_gene: TRBJ2-7; d_gene: NA; v_gene: TRBV5-1; CDR3nt: TGCGCCAGCAGCGCCGCCGGACCCCAGCCCGGCGAGCAGTACTTC; CDR3aa: CASSAAGPQPGEQYF
abundance: NA; j_gene: TRBJ2-5; d_gene: NA; v_gene: TRBV28; CDR3nt: TGTGCCAGCAACCGGGTCGAGGGGGAGACCCAGTACTTC; CDR3aa: CASNRVEGETQYF
abundance: NA; j_gene: TRBJ1-6; d_gene: NA; v_gene: TRBV10-3; CDR3nt: TGTGCCATCAGTGCAAGTTCAGATTCACCCCTCCACTTT; CDR3aa: CAISASSDSPLHF
abundance: few; j_gene: TRBJ1-1; d_gene: NA; v_gene: TRBV14; CDR3nt: TGTGCCAGCAGCCGCGGCTCGGGACCCGAAGCTTTCTTT; CDR3aa: CASSRGSGPEAFF
abundance: NA; j_gene: TRBJ2-5; d_gene: NA; v_gene: TRBV9; CDR3nt: TGTGCCAGCAGCGAGTTAGGCGGGGTTCCGCAAGAGACCCAGTACTTC; CDR3aa: CASSELGGVPQETQYF